This paragraph covers one T cell receptor beta chain sequence. Other DNA sequences of this sample code for an identical CDR3. This CDR3 has 13 residues. Trimming took off 2 bases at V and 9 bases at J, with 11 bases between the two ends. Looked up from germline, CDR1 is KGHSH and CDR2 is LQKENI. This sample was included in a study of control samples from healthy donors and cancer patients. Sequencing used immunoSEQ multiplex PCR; TCRdb keeps in-frame clones, though not all of them. The sample lists tens of thousands of clones, under 90% seen once, with 28% in the top ten. This chain uses TRBV18 with TRBJ2-1, with D unclear. Source material: blood. The clonotype was recovered from a man aged 50 or older in good health. This CDR3 reads CASSPNQRAEQFF. The DNA for the CDR3 is TGTGCCAGCTCACCAAATCAAAGGGCTGAGCAGTTCTTC.